The sequence of this TCR beta chain was determined in a study of shared clonotypes between healthy human individuals. V lost 0 bases, J lost 2 bases, and 2 bases stayed unmatched. CDR1 SGHVS and CDR2 FQNEAQ come from the germline V gene. The CDR3 sequence is 16 residues long. Assay used: immunoSEQ multiplex PCR; TCRdb lists only in-frame clones, some missing. The sample lists 450,000 to 500,000 clones, around 80% occurring once. The sample taken for sequencing was PBMCs. The source of this sequence is a woman in her thirties or forties in good health. Some clones in this sample may be carry-over from other donors' samples. V gene TRBV7-8 combines with J gene TRBJ2-7; 12 bases are shared with TRBD2. CDR3 sequence: CASSLATSGGPYEQYF. In DNA, the CDR3 is TGTGCCAGCAGCTTAGCGACTAGCGGGGGCCCCTACGAGCAGTACTTC.